Below, one T cell receptor (beta chain) is given with its context. The antigen remains undetermined. This record comes from a study of post-analysis software for immune sequencing data. Germline CDR1 and CDR2: DFQATT and SNEGSKA (reference sequence). This CDR3 is 17 amino acids long. The J segment lost 0 bases and the V segment lost 6 bases, leaving 16 bases of the junction unmatched. Overall study findings and caveats: Patients had higher frequencies than controls of about 5 TRBV segments, including TRBV5-6, TRBV5-1 and TRBV20-1.

Carried by the TCR beta cDNA libraries were unique molecular identifiers. Each CDR3 protein gets one entry after TCRdb re-called the PCR reads with MiXCR. This table holds about half a million distinct CDR3 sequences, around a third found once. The chain combines TRBV20-1 with TRBJ2-5; 7 positions match TRBD2. The clonotype originates from a girl aged 2 to 17 with multiple sclerosis. The sequenced sample consisted of blood. CDR3 coding DNA: TGCAGTGCCCCAGAAAGGGAGCGGGGAAAATACCAAGAGACCCAGTACTTC. Its translation: CSAPERERGKYQETQYF.